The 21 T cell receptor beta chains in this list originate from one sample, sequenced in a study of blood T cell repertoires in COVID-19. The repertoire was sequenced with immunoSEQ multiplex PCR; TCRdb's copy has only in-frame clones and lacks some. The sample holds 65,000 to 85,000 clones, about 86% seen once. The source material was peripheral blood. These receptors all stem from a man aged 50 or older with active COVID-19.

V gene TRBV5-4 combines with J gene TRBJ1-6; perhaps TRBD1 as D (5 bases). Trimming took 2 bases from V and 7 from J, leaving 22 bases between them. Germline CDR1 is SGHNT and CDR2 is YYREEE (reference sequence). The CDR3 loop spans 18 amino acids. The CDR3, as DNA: TGTGCCAGCAGCTTACCAGGGCGGGGCCGTACATCAAATTCACCCCTCCACTTT. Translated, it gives CASSLPGRGRTSNSPLHF.

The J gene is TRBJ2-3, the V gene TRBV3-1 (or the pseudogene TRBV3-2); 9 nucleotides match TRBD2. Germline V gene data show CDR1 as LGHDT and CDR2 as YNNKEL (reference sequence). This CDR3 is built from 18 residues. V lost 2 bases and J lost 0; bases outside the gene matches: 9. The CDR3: CASSQLAGPNPSTDTQYF. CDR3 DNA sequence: TGTGCCAGCAGCCAACTAGCGGGGCCAAACCCTAGCACAGATACGCAGTATTTT.

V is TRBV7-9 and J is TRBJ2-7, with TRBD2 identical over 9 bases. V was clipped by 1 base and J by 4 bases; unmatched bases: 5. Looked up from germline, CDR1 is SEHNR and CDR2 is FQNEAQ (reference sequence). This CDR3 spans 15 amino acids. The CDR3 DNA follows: TGTGCCAGCAGCTTAGGCGGAGCGGGAGGATACGAGCAGTACTTC. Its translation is CASSLGGAGGYEQYF.

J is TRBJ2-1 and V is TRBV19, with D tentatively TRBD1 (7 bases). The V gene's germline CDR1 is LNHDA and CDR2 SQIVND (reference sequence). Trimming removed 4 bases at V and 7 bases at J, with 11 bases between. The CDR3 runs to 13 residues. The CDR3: CASSSRGRNEQFF. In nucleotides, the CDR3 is TGTGCCAGTAGTAGCAGGGGGAGGAATGAGCAGTTCTTC. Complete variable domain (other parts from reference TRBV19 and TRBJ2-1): DGGITQSPKYLFRKEGQNVTLSCEQNLNHDAMYWYRQDPGQGLRLIYYSQIVNDFQKGDIAEGYSVSREKKESFPLTVTSAQKNPTAFYLCASSSRGRNEQFFGPGTRLTVL.

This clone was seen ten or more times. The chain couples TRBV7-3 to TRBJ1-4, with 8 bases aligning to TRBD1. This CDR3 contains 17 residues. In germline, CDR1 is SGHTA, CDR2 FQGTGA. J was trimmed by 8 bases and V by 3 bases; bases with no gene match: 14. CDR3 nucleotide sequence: TGTGCCAGCAGCTTGGGGGACAGGCCCCTAGGAGGGGAAAAACTGTTTTTT. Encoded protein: CASSLGDRPLGGEKLFF.

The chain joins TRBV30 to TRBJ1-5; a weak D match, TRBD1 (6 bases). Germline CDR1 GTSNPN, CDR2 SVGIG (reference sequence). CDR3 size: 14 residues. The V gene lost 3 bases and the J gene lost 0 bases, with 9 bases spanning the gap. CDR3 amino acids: CAWSGGRSNQPQHF. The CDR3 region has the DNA TGTGCCTGGAGCGGGGGGCGTAGCAATCAGCCCCAGCATTTT. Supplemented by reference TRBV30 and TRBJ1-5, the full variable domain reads SQTIHQWPATLVQPVGSPLSLECTVEGTSNPNLYWYRQAAGRGLQLLFYSVGIGQISSEVPQNLSASRPQDRQFILSSKKLLLSDSGFYLCAWSGGRSNQPQHFGDGTRLSIL.

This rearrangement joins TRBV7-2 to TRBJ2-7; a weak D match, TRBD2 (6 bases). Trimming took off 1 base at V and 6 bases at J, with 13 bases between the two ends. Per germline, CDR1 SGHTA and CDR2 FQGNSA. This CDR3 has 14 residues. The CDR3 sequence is CASSLGGEVSEQYF. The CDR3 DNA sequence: TGTGCCAGCAGCTTAGGCGGGGAGGTTTCCGAGCAGTACTTC.

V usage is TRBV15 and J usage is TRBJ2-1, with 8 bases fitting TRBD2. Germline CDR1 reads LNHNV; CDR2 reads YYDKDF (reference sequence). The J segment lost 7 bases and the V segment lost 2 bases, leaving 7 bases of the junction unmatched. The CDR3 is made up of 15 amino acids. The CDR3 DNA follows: TGTGCCACCAGCAGAAGTCAGCGGGGGTCAAATGAGCAGTTCTTC. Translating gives CATSRSQRGSNEQFF.

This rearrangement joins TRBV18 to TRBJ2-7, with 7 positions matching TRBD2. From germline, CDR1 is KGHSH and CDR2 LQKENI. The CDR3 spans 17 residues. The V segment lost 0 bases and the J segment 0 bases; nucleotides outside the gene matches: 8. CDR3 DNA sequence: TGTGCCAGCTCACCACCTAGCGGGCGGCCAAACTCCTACGAGCAGTACTTC. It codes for CASSPPSGRPNSYEQYF.

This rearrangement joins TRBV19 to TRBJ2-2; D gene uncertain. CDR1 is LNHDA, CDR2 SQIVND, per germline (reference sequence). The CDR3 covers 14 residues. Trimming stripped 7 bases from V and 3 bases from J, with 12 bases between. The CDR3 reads CASISNGYTGELFF. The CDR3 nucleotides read TGTGCCAGTATCAGTAATGGTTACACCGGGGAGCTGTTTTTT.

Here the CDR3 DNA reads TGTGCCAGCAGCGAAAACAGGGAAGACGGGGAAAAACTGTTTTTT. Its translation is CASSENREDGEKLFF. This chain links TRBV21-1 with TRBJ1-4; TRBD1, as called in the table, went unchecked against the DNA. TRBV21-1 is an annotated pseudogene. The CDR3 spans 15 residues.

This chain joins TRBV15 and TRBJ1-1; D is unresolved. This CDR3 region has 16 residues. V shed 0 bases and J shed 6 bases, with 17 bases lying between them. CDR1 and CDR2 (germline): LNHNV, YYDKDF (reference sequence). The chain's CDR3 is CATSRDKTGLWAEAFF. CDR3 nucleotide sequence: TGTGCCACCAGCAGAGACAAGACGGGTTTGTGGGCTGAAGCTTTCTTT.

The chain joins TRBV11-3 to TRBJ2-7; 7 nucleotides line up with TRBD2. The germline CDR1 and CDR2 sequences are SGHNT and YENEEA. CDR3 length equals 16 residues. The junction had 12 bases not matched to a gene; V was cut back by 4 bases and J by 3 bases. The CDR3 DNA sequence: TGTGCCAGCAGCTCACAAGGACTAGATGGGGACTACGAGCAGTACTTC. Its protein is CASSSQGLDGDYEQYF.

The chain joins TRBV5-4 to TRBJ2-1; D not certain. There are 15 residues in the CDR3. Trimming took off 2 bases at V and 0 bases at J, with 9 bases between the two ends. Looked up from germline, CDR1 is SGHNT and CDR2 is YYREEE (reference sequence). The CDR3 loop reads CASSFSQSSYNEQFF. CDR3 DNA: TGTGCCAGCAGCTTCTCGCAGTCCTCCTACAATGAGCAGTTCTTC.

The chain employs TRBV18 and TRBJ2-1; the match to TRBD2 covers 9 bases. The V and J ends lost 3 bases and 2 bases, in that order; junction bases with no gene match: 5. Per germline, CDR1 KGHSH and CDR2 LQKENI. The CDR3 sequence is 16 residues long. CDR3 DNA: TGTGCCAGCTCACCGATGGCTAGCGGGACCTACAATGAGCAGTTCTTC. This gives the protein CASSPMASGTYNEQFF.

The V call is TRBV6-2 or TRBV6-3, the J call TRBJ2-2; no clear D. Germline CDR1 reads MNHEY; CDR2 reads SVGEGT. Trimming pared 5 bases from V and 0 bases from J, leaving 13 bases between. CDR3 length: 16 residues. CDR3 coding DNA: TGTGCCAGCAGTCAAGCGAGAAGGACGAACACCGGGGAGCTGTTTTTT. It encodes CASSQARRTNTGELFF.

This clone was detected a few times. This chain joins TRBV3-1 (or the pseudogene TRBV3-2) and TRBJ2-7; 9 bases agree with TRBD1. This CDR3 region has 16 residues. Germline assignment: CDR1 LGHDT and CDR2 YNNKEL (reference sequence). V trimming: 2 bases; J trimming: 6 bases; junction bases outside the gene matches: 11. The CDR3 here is CASSQFLRDRVGEQYF. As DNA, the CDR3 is TGTGCCAGCAGCCAATTCCTTCGGGACAGGGTCGGCGAGCAGTACTTC.

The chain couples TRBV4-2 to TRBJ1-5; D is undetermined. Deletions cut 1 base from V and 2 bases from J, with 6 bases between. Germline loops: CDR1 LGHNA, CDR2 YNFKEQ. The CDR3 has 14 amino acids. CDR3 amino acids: CASSQGQGNQPQHF. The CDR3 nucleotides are TGTGCCAGCAGCCAAGGGCAGGGCAATCAGCCCCAGCATTTT.

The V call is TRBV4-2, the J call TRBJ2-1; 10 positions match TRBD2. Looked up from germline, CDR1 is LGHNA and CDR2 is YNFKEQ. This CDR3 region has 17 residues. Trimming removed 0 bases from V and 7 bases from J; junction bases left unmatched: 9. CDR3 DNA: TGTGCCAGCAGCCAAGACCCAGCGGGGGGGCGACAAAATGAGCAGTTCTTC. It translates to CASSQDPAGGRQNEQFF.

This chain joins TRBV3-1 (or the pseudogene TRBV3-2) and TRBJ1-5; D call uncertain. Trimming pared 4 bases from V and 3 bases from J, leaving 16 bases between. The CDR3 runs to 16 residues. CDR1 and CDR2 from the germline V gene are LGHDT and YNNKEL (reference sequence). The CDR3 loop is CASSPSPQTNNQPQHF. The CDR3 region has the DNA TGTGCCAGCAGCCCCTCCCCACAGACGAACAATCAGCCCCAGCATTTT.

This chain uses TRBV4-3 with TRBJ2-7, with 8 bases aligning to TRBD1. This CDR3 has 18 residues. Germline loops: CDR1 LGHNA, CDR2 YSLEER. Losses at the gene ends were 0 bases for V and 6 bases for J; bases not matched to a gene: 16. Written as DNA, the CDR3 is TGCGCCAGCAGCCAAGATTCGCCGTCCCTCGGACAGGGTGTCGAGCAGTACTTC. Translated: CASSQDSPSLGQGVEQYF.